A few counts support the clone carrying this T cell receptor (beta chain). This record belongs to a study of CD8 T cells in ankylosing spondylitis. Libraries for TCR beta were made by quantitative 5'-RACE with molecular barcodes. TCRdb called the 5' RACE reads again in MiXCR, with one record for every CDR3 protein. This table has 200,000 to 300,000 distinct CDR3 sequences, approximately 30% appearing once. This receptor was taken from a male donor with ankylosing spondylitis or in good health (not recorded which). The specimen sequenced was blood, either unsorted or a sorted T cell fraction (not recorded which).

The CDR3 sequence: CASSSWGLETQYF. CDR3 bases: TGTGCCAGCAGTTCATGGGGGCTAGAGACCCAGTACTTC. The chain is built from TRBV12-3 or TRBV12-4 and TRBJ2-5; a possible D gene is TRBD1 (6 bases). The CDR3 is 13 amino acids. V was pared by 4 bases and J by 4 bases, with 10 bases between.